This T cell receptor beta chain was captured by sequencing in a study of Graves' ophthalmopathy and Graves' hyperthyroidism. About the research overall: Peripheral blood collection took place at initial diagnosis, before any treatment.

Patients with other autoimmune diseases, uncontrolled infections, pregnancy or lactation were excluded. Orbital computed tomography, together with clinical symptoms, serum thyroxine, TRAb and thyroid ultrasound, was used for diagnosis. Findings and limits, study-wide: The model's prediction of ophthalmopathy progression had approximately 67% sensitivity and roughly 77% specificity.

Using RNA transcripts, the TCR beta CDR3 regions were amplified. HTBI-primed first-round RT-PCR preceded second-round multiplex PCR. One entry per CDR3 protein results from TCRdb running MiXCR on the multiplex PCR reads. Of hundreds of thousands of distinct CDR3 sequences listed, just over 40% are singletons. Germline V CDR1 and CDR2: KGHDR, SFDVKD. The CDR3 covers 14 residues. V shed 9 bases and J 7 bases; nucleotides not matched to a gene: 6. A remark on this clonotype: Its antigen is not identified.

This receptor was obtained from an adult man with Graves' ophthalmopathy. This rearrangement joins TRBV24-1 to TRBJ1-6; 9 bases are a match to TRBD1. Material for sequencing was peripheral blood. The CDR3, as DNA: TGTGCCACCGCCGGGACAGGGCTGAATTCACCCCTCCACTTT. Its protein is CATAGTGLNSPLHF.